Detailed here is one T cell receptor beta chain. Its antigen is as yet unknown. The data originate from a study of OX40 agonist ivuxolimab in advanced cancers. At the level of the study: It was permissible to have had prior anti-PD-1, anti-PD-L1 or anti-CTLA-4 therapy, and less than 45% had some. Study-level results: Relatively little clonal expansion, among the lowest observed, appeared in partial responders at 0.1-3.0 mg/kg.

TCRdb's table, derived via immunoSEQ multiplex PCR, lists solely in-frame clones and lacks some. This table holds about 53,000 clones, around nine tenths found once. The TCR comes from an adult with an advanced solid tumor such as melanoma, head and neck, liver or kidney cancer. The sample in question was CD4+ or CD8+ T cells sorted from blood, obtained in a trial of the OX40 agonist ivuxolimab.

The CDR3 spells CASSQSTEAFF. In DNA form, the CDR3 reads TGTGCCAGCAGCCAATCCACTGAAGCTTTCTTT. The chain couples TRBV5-6 to TRBJ1-1, with D uncertain. Germline V gives CDR1 SGHDT, CDR2 YYEEEE. V lost 4 bases, J lost 4 bases, and 5 bases lay in between. The CDR3 has 11 amino acids.